The present TCR beta chain was sequenced within a study of immune evolution from preneoplasia to lung adenocarcinoma. Turning to the study itself: HLA loss of heterozygosity: around 6.5% AIS, about 15% MIA, approximately 35% ADC, none AAH. Study results and caveats: Highest clonality occurred in KRAS-mutant, not EGFR-mutant or double wild-type, nodules. Later-stage lesions appeared to have more T cells, more diversity, less clonality.

Remarks on this clone: Its antigen is undetermined.

Trimming stripped 2 bases from V and 4 bases from J, with 12 bases between. Germline CDR1 and CDR2: WNHNN and SYGVQD (reference sequence). CDR3 length: 15 residues. Sequencing used immunoSEQ multiplex PCR; TCRdb keeps in-frame clones, though not all of them. The sample comprises about 3,900 clones, around 90% of which are singletons, and about 5.7% rests with the top ten. The sequence derives from an older donor with lung adenocarcinoma. The chain is built from TRBV10-1 and TRBJ1-5; D gene unclear. Sequencing was done on a sample of FFPE minimally invasive lung adenocarcinoma tissue. The CDR3 DNA follows: TGCGCCAGCAGTGAGCCCGGACGGAAGAATCAGCCCCAGCATTTT. Its protein is CASSEPGRKNQPQHF.